The 14 T cell receptor beta chains in this list originate from one sample, sequenced in a study of cytotoxic CD8 clonotypes in ibrutinib-treated CLL. The table came from immunoSEQ multiplex PCR; TCRdb's copy has only in-frame clones and leaves some out. The repertoire holds over 75,000 clones, 70% to 80% seen once, with 25% to 35% in the top ten. Sequencing used PBMCs, obtained after 12 months of ibrutinib treatment. These receptors all stem from a human donor with chronic lymphocytic leukemia.

The V and J genes are TRBV5-4 and TRBJ1-2, with TRBD1 identical over 10 bases. The germline V gene has CDR1 SGHNT and CDR2 YYREEE (reference sequence). There are 16 residues in the CDR3. With V trimmed by 0 bases and J by 4 bases, 6 bases remained unmatched. The DNA of the CDR3 is TGTGCCAGCAGCTTGGGGCGACAGGGGGCGATCTATGGCTACACCTTC. Its translation is CASSLGRQGAIYGYTF.

The V and J genes are TRBV7-2 and TRBJ1-2; no reliable D call. V was pared by 3 bases and J by 8 bases, with 19 bases between. Germline V lookup: CDR1 SGHTA, CDR2 FQGNSA. The CDR3 extends over 15 amino acids. CDR3 region: CASSLGAVINGGYTF. CDR3 nucleotide sequence: TGTGCCAGCAGCTTGGGAGCGGTGATAAACGGGGGCTACACCTTC.

The chain carries TRBV7-2 and TRBJ2-2, with a tentative D call TRBD2 (6 bases). Trimming removed 1 base at V and 3 bases at J, with 12 bases between. This CDR3 is built from 16 residues. From germline, CDR1 is SGHTA and CDR2 FQGNSA. The CDR3 loop is CASSLGGSGYTGELFF. CDR3 nucleotides: TGTGCCAGCAGCTTAGGGGGTAGCGGATACACCGGGGAGCTGTTTTTT.

This clone was seen a handful of times. The chain joins TRBV14 to TRBJ1-2; D not certain. V lost 5 bases and J 8 bases, leaving 15 bases between the germline ends. CDR1 and CDR2 (germline): SGHDN, FVKESK. This CDR3 is built from 13 residues. CDR3 bases: TGTGCCAGCAGCATTAAAGGAGGATCCGGCTACACCTTC. Its protein is CASSIKGGSGYTF.

The V call is TRBV14, the J call TRBJ2-2; D is ambiguous. The germline V gene encodes CDR1 SGHDN and CDR2 FVKESK. Trimming took off 0 bases at V and 3 bases at J, with 8 bases between the two ends. The CDR3 totals 15 residues. CDR3 in amino acids: CASSQDMDHTGELFF. As DNA, the CDR3 is TGTGCCAGCAGCCAAGACATGGACCACACCGGGGAGCTGTTTTTT. Using reference TRBV14 and TRBJ2-2 for the parts outside the CDR3, the full variable domain is EAGVTQFPSHSVIEKGQTVTLRCDPISGHDNLYWYRRVMGKEIKFLLHFVKESKQDESGMPNNRFLAERTGGTYSTLKVQPAELEDSGVYFCASSQDMDHTGELFFGEGSRLTVL.

The CDR3 nucleotides are TGTGCCAGCAGCTTGCGGGGAACCAATGGCTACACCTTC. Protein product: CASSLRGTNGYTF. The chain has TRBV11-3 and TRBJ1-2; unclear D gene. Germline CDR1 SGHNT, CDR2 YENEEA. CDR3 size: 13 residues. Trimming stripped 3 bases from V and 6 bases from J, with 11 bases between.

The chain carries TRBV6-1 and TRBJ2-1, with D possibly being TRBD1 (6 bases). V was clipped by 6 bases and J by 0 bases, with 12 bases between them. CDR1 and CDR2 (germline): MNHNS, SASEGT. The CDR3 runs to 15 residues. CDR3: CASRTGYNSYNEQFF. In DNA, the CDR3 is TGTGCCAGCAGGACAGGTTACAACTCCTACAATGAGCAGTTCTTC.

This chain uses TRBV2 with TRBJ2-5; D uncertain. Germline assignment: CDR1 SNHLY and CDR2 FYNNEI. V was pared by 8 bases and J by 3 bases, with 13 bases between. The CDR3 runs 13 residues. The CDR3 sequence: CASSLQREETQYF. CDR3 bases: TGTGCCAGCTCTCTCCAACGGGAAGAGACCCAGTACTTC.

The chain employs TRBV30 and TRBJ2-4; 11 positions agree with TRBD1. The trim removed 3 bases at V and 3 bases at J, leaving 13 bases unmatched. The CDR3 runs to 18 residues. Germline CDR1 is GTSNPN and CDR2 is SVGIG (reference sequence). The CDR3 sequence: CAWSGPIPGQGVKNIQYF. In nucleotides, the CDR3 is TGTGCCTGGAGCGGCCCGATTCCGGGACAGGGGGTCAAAAACATTCAGTACTTC.

CDR3 loop: CASSQALSGALQETQYF. Written as DNA, the CDR3 is TGCGCCAGCAGTCAGGCCCTAAGCGGGGCCCTTCAAGAGACCCAGTACTTC. The chain carries TRBV5-1 and TRBJ2-5, with 7 nucleotides matching TRBD2. After removal of 5 bases from V and 2 bases from J, the junction contained 15 bases not matched to a gene. Germline V lookup: CDR1 SGHRS, CDR2 YFSETQ. This CDR3 region has 17 residues.

The rearrangement links TRBV5-8 to TRBJ2-2; D remains unclear. Trimming shortened V by 5 bases and J by 4 bases, and 12 bases separated the two germline ends. The CDR3 length is 14 residues. CDR1 and CDR2 (germline): SGHTS, YDEGEE. CDR3 amino acids: CASSLLRSTGELFF. The CDR3 DNA is TGTGCCAGCAGTTTACTCCGGAGCACCGGGGAGCTGTTTTTT.

The chain is built from TRBV2 and TRBJ2-6, with D possibly being TRBD1 (5 bases). The germline V and J ends were trimmed by 8 bases and 2 bases, with 10 bases remaining between them. This CDR3 contains 14 residues. Germline-derived CDR1 and CDR2 are SNHLY and FYNNEI. CDR3 loop: CASFRGAGANVLTF. DNA of the CDR3: TGTGCCAGCTTTAGGGGTGCTGGGGCCAACGTCCTGACTTTC.

The sample holds a few counts of this clone. The V and J genes are TRBV6-1 and TRBJ2-7; 7 positions match TRBD1. Germline V gene sequence: CDR1 MNHNS, CDR2 SASEGT. The V and J ends lost 5 bases and 4 bases, in that order; junction bases with no gene match: 11. There are 15 residues in the CDR3. DNA for the CDR3: TGTGCCAGCAGTCCTTCGTGGACAGGACAGTACGAGCAGTACTTC. Protein: CASSPSWTGQYEQYF.

This clone was counted once. The chain combines TRBV29-1 with TRBJ2-7; TRBD1 aligns across 7 bases. This CDR3 comprises 12 residues. V was pared by 7 bases and J by 4 bases, with 7 bases of the junction left unmatched. Germline V CDR1 and CDR2: SQVTM, ANQGSEA. The CDR3 sequence is CSGARDSYEQYF. As DNA, the CDR3 is TGCAGCGGGGCCCGGGACAGTTACGAGCAGTACTTC.